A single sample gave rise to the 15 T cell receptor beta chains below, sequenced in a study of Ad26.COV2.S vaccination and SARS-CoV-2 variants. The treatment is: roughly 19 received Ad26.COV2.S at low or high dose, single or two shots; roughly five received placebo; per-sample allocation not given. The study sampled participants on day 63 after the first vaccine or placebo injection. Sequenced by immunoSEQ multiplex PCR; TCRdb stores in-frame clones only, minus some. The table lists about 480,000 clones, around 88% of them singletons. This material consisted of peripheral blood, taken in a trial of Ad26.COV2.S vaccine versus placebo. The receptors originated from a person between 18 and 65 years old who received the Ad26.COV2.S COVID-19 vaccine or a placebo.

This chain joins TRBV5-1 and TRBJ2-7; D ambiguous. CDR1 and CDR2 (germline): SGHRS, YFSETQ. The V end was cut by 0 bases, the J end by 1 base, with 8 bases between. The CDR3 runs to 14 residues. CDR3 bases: TGCGCCAGCAGCTTGGGAGGCGATTCCTACGAGCAGTACTTC. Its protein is CASSLGGDSYEQYF.

In DNA form, the CDR3 reads TGTGCCAGCAGTTTTGGGGGACAGGGGTTCGGCTATGGCTACACCTTC. This codes for CASSFGGQGFGYGYTF. The V call is TRBV27, the J call TRBJ1-2; 10 nucleotides align to TRBD1. Germline V gene lookup returns CDR1 MNHEY and CDR2 SMNVEV (reference sequence). The V segment lost 3 bases and the J segment 4 bases; nucleotides outside the gene matches: 8. The CDR3 runs to 16 residues.

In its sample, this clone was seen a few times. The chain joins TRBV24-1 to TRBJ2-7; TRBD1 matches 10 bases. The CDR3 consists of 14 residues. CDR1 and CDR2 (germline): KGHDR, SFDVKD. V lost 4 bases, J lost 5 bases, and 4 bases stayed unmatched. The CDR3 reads CATSDPDRGNEQYF. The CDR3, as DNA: TGTGCCACCAGTGACCCGGACAGGGGGAACGAGCAGTACTTC.

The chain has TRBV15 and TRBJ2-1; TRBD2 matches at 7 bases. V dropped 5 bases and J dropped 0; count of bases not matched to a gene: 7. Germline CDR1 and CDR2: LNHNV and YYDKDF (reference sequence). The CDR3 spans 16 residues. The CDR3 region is CATSLGRTSSYNEQFF. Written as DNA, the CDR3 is TGTGCCACCAGCTTGGGTAGGACTAGCTCCTACAATGAGCAGTTCTTC.

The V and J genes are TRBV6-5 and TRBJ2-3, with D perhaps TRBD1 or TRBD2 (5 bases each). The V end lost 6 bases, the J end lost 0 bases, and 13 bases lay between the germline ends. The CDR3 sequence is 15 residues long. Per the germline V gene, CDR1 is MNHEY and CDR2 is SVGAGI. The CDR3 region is CASSRGQLSTDTQYF. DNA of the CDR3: TGTGCCAGCAGCCGGGGCCAACTTAGCACAGATACGCAGTATTTT.

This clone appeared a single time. The CDR3 sequence: CASSTAALYEQYF. CDR3 sequence (DNA): TGTGCCAGCAGTACAGCGGCCCTCTACGAGCAGTACTTC. This chain connects TRBV7-9 to TRBJ2-7; D is perhaps TRBD2 (5 bases). Germline lookup yields CDR1 SEHNR and CDR2 FQNEAQ (reference sequence). Trimming stripped 6 bases from V and 3 bases from J, with 12 bases between. CDR3 length equals 13 residues.

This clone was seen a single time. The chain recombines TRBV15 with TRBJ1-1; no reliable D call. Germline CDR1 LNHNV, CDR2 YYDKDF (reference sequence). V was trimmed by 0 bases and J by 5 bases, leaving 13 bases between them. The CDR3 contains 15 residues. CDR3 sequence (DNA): TGTGCCACCAGCAGAGATCGGAGGGCCCTGACTGAAGCTTTCTTT. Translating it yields CATSRDRRALTEAFF.

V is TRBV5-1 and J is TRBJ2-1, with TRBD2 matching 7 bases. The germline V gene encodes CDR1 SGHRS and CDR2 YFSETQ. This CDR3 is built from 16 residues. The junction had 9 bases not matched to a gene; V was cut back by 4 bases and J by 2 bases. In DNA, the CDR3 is TGCGCCAGCAGCGCTGGATGGGGGGGAACCTACAATGAGCAGTTCTTC. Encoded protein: CASSAGWGGTYNEQFF.

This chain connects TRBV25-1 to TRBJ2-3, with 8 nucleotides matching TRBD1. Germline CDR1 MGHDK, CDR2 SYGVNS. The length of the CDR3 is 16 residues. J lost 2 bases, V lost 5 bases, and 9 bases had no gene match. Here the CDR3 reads CASSLGTGPLTDTQYF. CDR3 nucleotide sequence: TGTGCCAGCAGTCTTGGGACAGGACCTCTCACAGATACGCAGTATTTT.

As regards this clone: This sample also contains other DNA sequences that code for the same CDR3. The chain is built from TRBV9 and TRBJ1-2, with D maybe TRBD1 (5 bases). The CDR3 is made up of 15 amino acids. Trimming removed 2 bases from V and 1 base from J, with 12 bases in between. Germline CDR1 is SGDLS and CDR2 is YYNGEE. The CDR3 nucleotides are TGTGCCAGCAGCGTGGGTCAGGGAGGTAACTATGGCTACACCTTC. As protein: CASSVGQGGNYGYTF.

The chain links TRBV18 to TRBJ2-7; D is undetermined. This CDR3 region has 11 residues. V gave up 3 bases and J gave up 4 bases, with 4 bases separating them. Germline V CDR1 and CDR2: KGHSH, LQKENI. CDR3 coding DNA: TGTGCCAGCTCACCTTTGTACGAGCAGTACTTC. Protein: CASSPLYEQYF. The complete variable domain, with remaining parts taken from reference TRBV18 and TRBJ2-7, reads NAGVMQNPRHLVRRRGQEARLRCSPMKGHSHVYWYRQLPEEGLKFMVYLQKENIIDESGMPKERFSAEFPKEGPSILRIQQVVRGDSAAYFCASSPLYEQYFGPGTRLTVT.

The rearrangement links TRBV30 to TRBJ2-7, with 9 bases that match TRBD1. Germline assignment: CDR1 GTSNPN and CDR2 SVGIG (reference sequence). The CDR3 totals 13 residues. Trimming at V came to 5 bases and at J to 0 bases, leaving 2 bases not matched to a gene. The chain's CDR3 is CAWDRGASYEQYF. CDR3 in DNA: TGTGCCTGGGACAGGGGGGCCTCCTACGAGCAGTACTTC.

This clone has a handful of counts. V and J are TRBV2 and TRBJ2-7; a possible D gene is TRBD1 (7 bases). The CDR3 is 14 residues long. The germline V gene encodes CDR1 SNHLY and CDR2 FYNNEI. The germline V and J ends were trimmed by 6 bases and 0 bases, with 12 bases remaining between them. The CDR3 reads CASRPGGNSYEQYF. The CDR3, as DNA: TGTGCCAGCAGGCCAGGGGGGAACTCCTACGAGCAGTACTTC.

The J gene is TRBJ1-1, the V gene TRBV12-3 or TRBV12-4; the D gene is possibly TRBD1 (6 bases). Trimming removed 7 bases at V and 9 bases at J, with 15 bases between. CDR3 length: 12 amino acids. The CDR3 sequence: CASTSGTSKAFF. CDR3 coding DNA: TGTGCCAGCACCTCCGGGACAAGTAAAGCTTTCTTT.

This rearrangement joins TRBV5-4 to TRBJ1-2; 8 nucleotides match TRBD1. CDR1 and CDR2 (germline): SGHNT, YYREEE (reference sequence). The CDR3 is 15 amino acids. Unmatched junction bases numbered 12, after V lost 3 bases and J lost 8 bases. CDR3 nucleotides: TGTGCCAGCAGCTATCCGACAGGGGAGGTGAGGGGCTACACCTTC. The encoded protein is CASSYPTGEVRGYTF.